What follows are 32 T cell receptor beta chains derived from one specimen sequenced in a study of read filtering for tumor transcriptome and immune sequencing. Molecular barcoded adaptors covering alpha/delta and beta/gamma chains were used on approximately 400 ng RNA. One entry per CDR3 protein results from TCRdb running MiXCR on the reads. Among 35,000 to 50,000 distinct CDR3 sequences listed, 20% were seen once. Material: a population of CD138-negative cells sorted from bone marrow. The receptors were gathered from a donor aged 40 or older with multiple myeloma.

The CDR3 loop is CASSGGEETQYF. The CDR3 region has the DNA TGTGCCAGCTCGGGGGGCGAAGAGACCCAGTACTTC. V and J are TRBV18 and TRBJ2-5; either TRBD1 or TRBD2 may supply D (6 bases each). V was shortened by 6 bases and J by 3 bases, with 8 bases between the two germline ends. The CDR3 extends over 12 amino acids. Germline V gene sequence: CDR1 KGHSH, CDR2 LQKENI.

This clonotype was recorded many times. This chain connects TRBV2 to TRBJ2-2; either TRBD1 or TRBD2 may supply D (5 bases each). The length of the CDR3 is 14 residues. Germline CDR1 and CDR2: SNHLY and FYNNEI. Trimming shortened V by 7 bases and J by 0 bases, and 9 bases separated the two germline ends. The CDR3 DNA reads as TGTGCCAGCAACCGGGACGCGAACACCGGGGAGCTGTTTTTT. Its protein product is CASNRDANTGELFF.

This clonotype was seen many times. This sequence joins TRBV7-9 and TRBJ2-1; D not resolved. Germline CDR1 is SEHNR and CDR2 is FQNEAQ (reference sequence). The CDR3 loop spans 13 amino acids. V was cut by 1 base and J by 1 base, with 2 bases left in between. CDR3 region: CASSLVSYNEQFF. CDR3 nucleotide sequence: TGTGCCAGCAGCTTAGTTTCCTACAATGAGCAGTTCTTC.

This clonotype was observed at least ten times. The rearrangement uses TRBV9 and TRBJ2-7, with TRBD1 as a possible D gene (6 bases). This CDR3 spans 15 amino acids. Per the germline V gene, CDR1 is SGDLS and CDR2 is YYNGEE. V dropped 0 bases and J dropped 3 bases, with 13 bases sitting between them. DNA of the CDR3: TGTGCCAGCAGCGTAGAATCAACAGGGTTCTACGAGCAGTACTTC. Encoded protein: CASSVESTGFYEQYF.

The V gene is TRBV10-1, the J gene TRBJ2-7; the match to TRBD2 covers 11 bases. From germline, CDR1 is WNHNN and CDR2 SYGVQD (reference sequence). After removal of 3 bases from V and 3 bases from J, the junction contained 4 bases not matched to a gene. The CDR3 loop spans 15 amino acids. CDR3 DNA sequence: TGCGCCAGCAGTGATCCCGGGACTAGCGGCTACGAGCAGTACTTC. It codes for CASSDPGTSGYEQYF.

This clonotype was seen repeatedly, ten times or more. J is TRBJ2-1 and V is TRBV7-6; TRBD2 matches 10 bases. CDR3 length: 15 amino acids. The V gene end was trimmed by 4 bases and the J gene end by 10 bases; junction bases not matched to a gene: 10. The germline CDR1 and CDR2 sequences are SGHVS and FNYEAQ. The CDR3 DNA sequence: TGTGCCAGCAGCTCCCTCCTAGCGGGAGTGGACGAGCAGTTCTTC. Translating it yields CASSSLLAGVDEQFF.

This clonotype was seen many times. CDR3 DNA: TGCAGTGCGTGGACAGGGGGGGCGGCTTTCTTT. Protein: CSAWTGGAAFF. This chain links TRBV20-1 with TRBJ1-1; 10 bases agree with TRBD1. V dropped 6 bases and J dropped 11; count of bases not matched to a gene: 6. Germline CDR1 DFQATT, CDR2 SNEGSKA (reference sequence). The CDR3 is made up of 11 amino acids.

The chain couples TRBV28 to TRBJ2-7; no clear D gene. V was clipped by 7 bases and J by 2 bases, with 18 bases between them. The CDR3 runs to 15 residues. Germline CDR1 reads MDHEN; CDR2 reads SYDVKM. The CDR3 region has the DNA TGTGCCAGCACCACTTCGGTCACTGCCACCTACGAGCAGTACTTC. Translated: CASTTSVTATYEQYF.

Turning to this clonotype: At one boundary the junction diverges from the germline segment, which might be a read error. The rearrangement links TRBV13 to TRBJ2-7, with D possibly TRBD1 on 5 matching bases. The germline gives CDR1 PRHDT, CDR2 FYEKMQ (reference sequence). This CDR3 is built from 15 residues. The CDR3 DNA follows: TGTGCCAGCAGCCCGCCTAGACAGAACTCCTACGAGCTGTACTTC. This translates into CASSPPRQNSYELYF.

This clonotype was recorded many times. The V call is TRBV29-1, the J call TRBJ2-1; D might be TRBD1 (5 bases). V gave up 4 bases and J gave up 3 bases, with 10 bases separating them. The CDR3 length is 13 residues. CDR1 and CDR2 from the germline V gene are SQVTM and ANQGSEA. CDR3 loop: CSVVQGNYNEQFF. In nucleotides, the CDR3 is TGCAGCGTTGTCCAGGGCAACTACAATGAGCAGTTCTTC.

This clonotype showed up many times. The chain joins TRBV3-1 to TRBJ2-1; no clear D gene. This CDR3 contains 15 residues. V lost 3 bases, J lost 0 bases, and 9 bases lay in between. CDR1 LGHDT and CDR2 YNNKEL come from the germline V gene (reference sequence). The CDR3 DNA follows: TGTGCCAGCAGCCAGGGCTCGACCTCCTACAATGAGCAGTTCTTC. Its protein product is CASSQGSTSYNEQFF.

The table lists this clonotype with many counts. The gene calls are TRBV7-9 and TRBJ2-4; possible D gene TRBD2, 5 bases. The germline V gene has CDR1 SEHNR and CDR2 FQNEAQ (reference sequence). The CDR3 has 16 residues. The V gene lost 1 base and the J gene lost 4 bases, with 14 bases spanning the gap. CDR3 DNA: TGTGCCAGCAGCTTAGGGATCGGGGAGTCGAAAAACATTCAGTACTTC. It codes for CASSLGIGESKNIQYF.

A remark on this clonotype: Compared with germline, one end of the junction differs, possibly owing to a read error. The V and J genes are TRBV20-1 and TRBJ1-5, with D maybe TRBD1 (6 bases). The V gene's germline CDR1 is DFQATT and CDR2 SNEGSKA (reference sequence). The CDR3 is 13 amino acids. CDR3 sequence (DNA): TGCAGTCCTAGGGGGGGACTCAATCAGCCCCAGCATTTT. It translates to CSPRGGLNQPQHF.

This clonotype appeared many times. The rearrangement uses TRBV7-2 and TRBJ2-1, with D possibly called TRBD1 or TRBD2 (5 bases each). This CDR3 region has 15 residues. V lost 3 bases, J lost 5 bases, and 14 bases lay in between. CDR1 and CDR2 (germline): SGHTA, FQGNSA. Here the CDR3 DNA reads TGTGCCAGCAGCTTCCCCGGGACCCGTGACAATGAGCAGTTCTTC. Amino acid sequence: CASSFPGTRDNEQFF. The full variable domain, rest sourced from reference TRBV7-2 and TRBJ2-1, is GAGVSQSPSNKVTEKGKDVELRCDPISGHTALYWYRQSLGQGLEFLIYFQGNSAPDKSGLPSDRFSAERTGGSVSTLTIQRTQQEDSAVYLCASSFPGTRDNEQFFGPGTRLTVL.

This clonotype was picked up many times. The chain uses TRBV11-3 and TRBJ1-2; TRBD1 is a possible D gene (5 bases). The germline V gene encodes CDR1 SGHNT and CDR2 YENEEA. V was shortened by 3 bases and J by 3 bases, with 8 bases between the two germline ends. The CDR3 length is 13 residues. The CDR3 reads CASSFSQDYGYTF. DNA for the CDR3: TGTGCCAGCAGCTTCTCACAGGACTATGGCTACACCTTC.

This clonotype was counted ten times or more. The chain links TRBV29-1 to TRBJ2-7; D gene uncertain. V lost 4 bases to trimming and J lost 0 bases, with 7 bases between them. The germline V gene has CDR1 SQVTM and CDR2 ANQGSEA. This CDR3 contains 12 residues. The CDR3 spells CSVASSSYEQYF. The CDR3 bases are TGCAGCGTTGCCTCCTCCTCCTACGAGCAGTACTTC.

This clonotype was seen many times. In nucleotides, the CDR3 is TGCAGCGGAGGTGGAGATACGCAGTATTTT. Its translation is CSGGGDTQYF. The chain couples TRBV29-1 to TRBJ2-3; D call uncertain. This CDR3 is 10 amino acids long. CDR1 and CDR2 from the germline V gene are SQVTM and ANQGSEA. V gave up 7 bases and J gave up 5 bases, with 7 bases separating them.

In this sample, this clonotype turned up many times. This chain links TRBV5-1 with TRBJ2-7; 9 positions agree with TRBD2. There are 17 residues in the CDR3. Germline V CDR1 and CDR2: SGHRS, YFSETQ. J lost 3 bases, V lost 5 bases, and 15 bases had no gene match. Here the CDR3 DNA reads TGCGCCAGCAGTAGAGGGGGGACTAGCCACTTTGACTACGAGCAGTACTTC. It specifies CASSRGGTSHFDYEQYF.

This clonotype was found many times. The CDR3 nucleotides read TGCGCCAGCAGCCAGGGGAGTGCCTCGCGAAGGGAAAAACTGTTTTTT. Translation gives CASSQGSASRREKLFF. The J gene is TRBJ1-4, the V gene TRBV4-1; D is uncertain. Germline CDR1 reads MGHRA; CDR2 reads YSYEKL. Trimming stripped 3 bases from V and 8 bases from J, with 19 bases between. The CDR3 sequence is 16 residues long.

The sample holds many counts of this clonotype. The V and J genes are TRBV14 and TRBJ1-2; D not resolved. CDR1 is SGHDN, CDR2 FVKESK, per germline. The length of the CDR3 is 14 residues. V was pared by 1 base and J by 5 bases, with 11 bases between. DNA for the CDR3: TGTGCCAGCAGCCAAGCCTGGGGAGGGTATGGCTACACCTTC. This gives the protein CASSQAWGGYGYTF.

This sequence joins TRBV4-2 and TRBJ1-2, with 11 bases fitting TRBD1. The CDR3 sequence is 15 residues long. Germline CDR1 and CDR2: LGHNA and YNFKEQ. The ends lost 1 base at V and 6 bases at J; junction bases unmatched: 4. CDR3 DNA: TGTGCCAGCAGCCAAGTTGGGACAGGGGGAAATGGCTACACCTTC. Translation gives CASSQVGTGGNGYTF.

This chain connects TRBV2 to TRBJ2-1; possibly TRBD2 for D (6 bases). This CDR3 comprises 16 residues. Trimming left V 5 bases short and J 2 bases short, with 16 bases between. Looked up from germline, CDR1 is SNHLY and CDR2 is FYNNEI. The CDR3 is CASSSKLAEAYNEQFF. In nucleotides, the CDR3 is TGTGCCAGCAGTTCTAAATTAGCGGAGGCCTACAATGAGCAGTTCTTC.

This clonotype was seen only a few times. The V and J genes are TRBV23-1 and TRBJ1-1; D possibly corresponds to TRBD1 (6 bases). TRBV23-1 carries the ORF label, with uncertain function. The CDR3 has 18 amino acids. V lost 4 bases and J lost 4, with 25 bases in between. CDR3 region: CASSRILGGATVGTEAFF. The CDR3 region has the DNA TGCGCCAGCAGTCGCATTCTGGGGGGGGCTACGGTTGGCACTGAAGCTTTCTTT.

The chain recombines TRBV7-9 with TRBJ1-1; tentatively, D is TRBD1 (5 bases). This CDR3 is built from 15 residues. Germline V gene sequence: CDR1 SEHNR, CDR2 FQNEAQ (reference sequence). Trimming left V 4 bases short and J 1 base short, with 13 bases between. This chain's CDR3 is CASSSPGTGNTEAFF. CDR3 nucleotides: TGTGCCAGCAGCTCTCCAGGGACGGGGAACACTGAAGCTTTCTTT. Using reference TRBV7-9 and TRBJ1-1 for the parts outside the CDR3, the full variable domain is DTGVSQNPRHKITKRGQNVTFRCDPISEHNRLYWYRQTLGQGPEFLTYFQNEAQLEKSRLLSDRFSAERPKGSFSTLEIQRTEQGDSAMYLCASSSPGTGNTEAFFGQGTRLTVV.

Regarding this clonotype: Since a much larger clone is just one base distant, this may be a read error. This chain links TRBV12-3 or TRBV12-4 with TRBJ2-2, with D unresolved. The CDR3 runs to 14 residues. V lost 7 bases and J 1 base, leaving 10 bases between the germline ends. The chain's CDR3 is CASNVDLNTGELFF. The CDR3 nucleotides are TGTGCCAGCAATGTGGACCTGAACACCGGGGAGCTGTTTTTT.

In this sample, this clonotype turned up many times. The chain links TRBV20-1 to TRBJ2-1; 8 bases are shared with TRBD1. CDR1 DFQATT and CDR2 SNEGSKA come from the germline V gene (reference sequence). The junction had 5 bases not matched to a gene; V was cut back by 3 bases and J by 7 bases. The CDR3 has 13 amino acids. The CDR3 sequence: CSASADRENEQFF. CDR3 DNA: TGCAGTGCTAGCGCGGACAGGGAAAATGAGCAGTTCTTC.

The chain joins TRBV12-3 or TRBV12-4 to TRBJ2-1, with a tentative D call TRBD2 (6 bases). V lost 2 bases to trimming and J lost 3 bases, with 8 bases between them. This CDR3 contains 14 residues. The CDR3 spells CASSLWRDYNEQFF. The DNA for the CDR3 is TGTGCCAGCAGTTTATGGCGGGACTACAATGAGCAGTTCTTC.

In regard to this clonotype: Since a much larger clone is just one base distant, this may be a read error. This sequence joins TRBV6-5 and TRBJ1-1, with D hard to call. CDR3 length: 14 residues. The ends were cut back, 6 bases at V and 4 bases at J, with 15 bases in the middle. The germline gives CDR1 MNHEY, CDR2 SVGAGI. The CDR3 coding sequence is TGTGCCAGCAGAGAGAGTAAAAGGTCCACTGAAGCTTTCTTT. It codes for CASRESKRSTEAFF.

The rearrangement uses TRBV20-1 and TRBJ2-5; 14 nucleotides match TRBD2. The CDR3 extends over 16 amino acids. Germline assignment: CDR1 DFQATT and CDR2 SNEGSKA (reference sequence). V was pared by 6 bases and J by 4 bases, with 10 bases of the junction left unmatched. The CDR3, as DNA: TGCAGTGCCGGGACTAGCGGGAGAGGGGAGGGAGAGACCCAGTACTTC. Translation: CSAGTSGRGEGETQYF.

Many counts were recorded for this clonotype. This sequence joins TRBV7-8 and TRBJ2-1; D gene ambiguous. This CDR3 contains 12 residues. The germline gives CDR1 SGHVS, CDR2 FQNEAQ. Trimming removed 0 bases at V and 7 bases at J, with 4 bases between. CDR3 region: CASSLAANEQFF. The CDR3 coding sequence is TGTGCCAGCAGCTTAGCAGCTAATGAGCAGTTCTTC.

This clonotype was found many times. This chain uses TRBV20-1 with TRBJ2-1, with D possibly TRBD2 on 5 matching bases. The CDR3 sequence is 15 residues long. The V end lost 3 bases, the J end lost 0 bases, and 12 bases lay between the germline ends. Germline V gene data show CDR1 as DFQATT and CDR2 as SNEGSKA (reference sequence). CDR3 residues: CSASPLASSYNEQFF. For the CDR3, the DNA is TGCAGTGCTAGCCCCCTAGCTAGCTCCTACAATGAGCAGTTCTTC.

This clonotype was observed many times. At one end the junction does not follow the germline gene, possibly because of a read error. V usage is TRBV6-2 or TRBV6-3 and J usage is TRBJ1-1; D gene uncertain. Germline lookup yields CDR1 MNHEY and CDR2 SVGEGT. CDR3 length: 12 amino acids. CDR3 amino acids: CASSYLNTEAIF. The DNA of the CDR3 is TGTGCCAGCAGTTACTTGAACACTGAAGCTATCTTT.